This TCR beta chain was retrieved from a study of beta chain features in type 1 diabetes (dated by TCRdb to between 2017 and 2018). Background on the whole study: Mean age, gender distribution, total cell number and subset yield were not different between patients and healthy donors. Across all samples, about 110 million sorted cells were examined, and cell number per subset correlated strongly with RNA yield. In the study, TCRB repertoires of sorted circulating CD4+ T cell subsets from recently diagnosed type 1 diabetes patients were compared with those of matched healthy donors. Regulatory and stem cell-like memory subsets were obtained from only 8 patients and roughly eight healthy donors, while naive and central memory subsets were obtained from all 30 or so donors.

From each donor, a single peripheral blood sample of around 0.12 L on average was drawn into heparinised tubes. A BD FACSAria II and a panel including CD45RO, CCR7, CD25, CD127, CD95 and CD27 were used to sort naive, central memory, regulatory and stem cell-like memory CD4+ T cells. All sorted populations exceeded 95% purity. PBMCs were isolated immediately by Lymphoprep density gradient centrifugation and stained directly without culture. So that batch effects would be minimized, each experiment stained and sorted samples in pairs, pairing one healthy donor with one patient. This clone was found many times. There is no known antigen for this receptor. No base quality information exists; no much larger clone differs at one position. Taken from cysteine to phenylalanine, the CDR3 has 17 residues. The retained sequence is limited to the CDR3, 51 bases, with the frame set at the first base. Compared with germline, V lacks 5 bases and J lacks 0 bases; bases without a gene match: 10. The germline V gene (reference sequence) sets CDR1 to SEHNR and CDR2 to FQNEAQ.

Broader findings and caveats from the paper: Sequencing cDNA rather than genomic DNA could over-represent highly expressing activated cells, although activation and CD3 levels did not differ between groups. The naive, central memory and regulatory TCRB repertoires appeared to resemble one another more closely among patients than among healthy donors. A moderate but significant shortening of TCRB CDR3 length was observed in type 1 diabetes patients in all four CD4+ subsets. Fewer insertions and more nucleotide deletions at VDJ recombination sites were observed in patients with type 1 diabetes, implying thymic rearrangement abnormalities. Only small numbers of individuals were included in the HLA sub-analyses, which left unresolved whether HLA type had any influence on TCRB rearrangement. PCR might favor shorter templates, but patient and control samples were amplified and corrected together, so any skew would affect both groups equally.

The entire isolated RNA was reverse transcribed using the High Capacity cDNA Reverse Transcription Kit, and thus expressed TCRB transcripts were sequenced. Naive, central memory and regulatory T cell samples underwent deep immunoSEQ sequencing, averaging about 3.57 million total reads per sample. After sorted cells were lysed in RLT buffer, RNA was extracted with DNase-treated RNeasy Micro or Mini kits, with the choice depending on cell number. To prevent cross-contamination, every cell subset was processed on its own, while patient and healthy donor samples were processed together. TCRB sequences were amplified from cDNA with the immunoSEQ multiplex PCR, producing 87-bp fragments spanning the CDR3 region. Sequencing of the amplicons was performed on the Illumina HiSeq platform. The study's processing was this. Synthetic template baselines were used to correct PCR bias computationally, reads within Hamming distance 2 were collapsed together, and singletons that could not be merged were discarded. Reads were aligned against IMGT to assign V, D and J genes, CDR3 length and insertions or deletions at six rearrangement sites. Within each subset, clonotype counts were normalized to sorted cell number, after which true diversity and Gini coefficients were computed with the tcR R package. Repertoire sharing was quantified using the overlap coefficient calculated on TCRB nucleotide sequences. Sourced from immuneACCESS, this table was stored by TCRdb with only in-frame sequences that have V and J called. A share of the clones is absent; for the studies checked, an unresolved V gene accounts for under half, and the remainder has no known explanation. V, J and clone size reflect that table, while D and trimming were determined from the DNA. Within this sample are 150,000 to 160,000 clones, with 11% of them counted one time only. The ten largest clones add up to roughly 1.9% of the sample.

The TCR originated in a man aged 18 to 35 in good health. Specimen: central memory CD4+ T cells from blood. The chain is assembled from TRBV7-9 and TRBJ2-1; 7 bases in the middle match TRBD1. The DNA sequence reads TGTGCCAGCAGCCCCCTGGACAGGACGAGCTCCTACAATGAGCAGTTCTTC. Translated, this gives CASSPLDRTSSYNEQFF.